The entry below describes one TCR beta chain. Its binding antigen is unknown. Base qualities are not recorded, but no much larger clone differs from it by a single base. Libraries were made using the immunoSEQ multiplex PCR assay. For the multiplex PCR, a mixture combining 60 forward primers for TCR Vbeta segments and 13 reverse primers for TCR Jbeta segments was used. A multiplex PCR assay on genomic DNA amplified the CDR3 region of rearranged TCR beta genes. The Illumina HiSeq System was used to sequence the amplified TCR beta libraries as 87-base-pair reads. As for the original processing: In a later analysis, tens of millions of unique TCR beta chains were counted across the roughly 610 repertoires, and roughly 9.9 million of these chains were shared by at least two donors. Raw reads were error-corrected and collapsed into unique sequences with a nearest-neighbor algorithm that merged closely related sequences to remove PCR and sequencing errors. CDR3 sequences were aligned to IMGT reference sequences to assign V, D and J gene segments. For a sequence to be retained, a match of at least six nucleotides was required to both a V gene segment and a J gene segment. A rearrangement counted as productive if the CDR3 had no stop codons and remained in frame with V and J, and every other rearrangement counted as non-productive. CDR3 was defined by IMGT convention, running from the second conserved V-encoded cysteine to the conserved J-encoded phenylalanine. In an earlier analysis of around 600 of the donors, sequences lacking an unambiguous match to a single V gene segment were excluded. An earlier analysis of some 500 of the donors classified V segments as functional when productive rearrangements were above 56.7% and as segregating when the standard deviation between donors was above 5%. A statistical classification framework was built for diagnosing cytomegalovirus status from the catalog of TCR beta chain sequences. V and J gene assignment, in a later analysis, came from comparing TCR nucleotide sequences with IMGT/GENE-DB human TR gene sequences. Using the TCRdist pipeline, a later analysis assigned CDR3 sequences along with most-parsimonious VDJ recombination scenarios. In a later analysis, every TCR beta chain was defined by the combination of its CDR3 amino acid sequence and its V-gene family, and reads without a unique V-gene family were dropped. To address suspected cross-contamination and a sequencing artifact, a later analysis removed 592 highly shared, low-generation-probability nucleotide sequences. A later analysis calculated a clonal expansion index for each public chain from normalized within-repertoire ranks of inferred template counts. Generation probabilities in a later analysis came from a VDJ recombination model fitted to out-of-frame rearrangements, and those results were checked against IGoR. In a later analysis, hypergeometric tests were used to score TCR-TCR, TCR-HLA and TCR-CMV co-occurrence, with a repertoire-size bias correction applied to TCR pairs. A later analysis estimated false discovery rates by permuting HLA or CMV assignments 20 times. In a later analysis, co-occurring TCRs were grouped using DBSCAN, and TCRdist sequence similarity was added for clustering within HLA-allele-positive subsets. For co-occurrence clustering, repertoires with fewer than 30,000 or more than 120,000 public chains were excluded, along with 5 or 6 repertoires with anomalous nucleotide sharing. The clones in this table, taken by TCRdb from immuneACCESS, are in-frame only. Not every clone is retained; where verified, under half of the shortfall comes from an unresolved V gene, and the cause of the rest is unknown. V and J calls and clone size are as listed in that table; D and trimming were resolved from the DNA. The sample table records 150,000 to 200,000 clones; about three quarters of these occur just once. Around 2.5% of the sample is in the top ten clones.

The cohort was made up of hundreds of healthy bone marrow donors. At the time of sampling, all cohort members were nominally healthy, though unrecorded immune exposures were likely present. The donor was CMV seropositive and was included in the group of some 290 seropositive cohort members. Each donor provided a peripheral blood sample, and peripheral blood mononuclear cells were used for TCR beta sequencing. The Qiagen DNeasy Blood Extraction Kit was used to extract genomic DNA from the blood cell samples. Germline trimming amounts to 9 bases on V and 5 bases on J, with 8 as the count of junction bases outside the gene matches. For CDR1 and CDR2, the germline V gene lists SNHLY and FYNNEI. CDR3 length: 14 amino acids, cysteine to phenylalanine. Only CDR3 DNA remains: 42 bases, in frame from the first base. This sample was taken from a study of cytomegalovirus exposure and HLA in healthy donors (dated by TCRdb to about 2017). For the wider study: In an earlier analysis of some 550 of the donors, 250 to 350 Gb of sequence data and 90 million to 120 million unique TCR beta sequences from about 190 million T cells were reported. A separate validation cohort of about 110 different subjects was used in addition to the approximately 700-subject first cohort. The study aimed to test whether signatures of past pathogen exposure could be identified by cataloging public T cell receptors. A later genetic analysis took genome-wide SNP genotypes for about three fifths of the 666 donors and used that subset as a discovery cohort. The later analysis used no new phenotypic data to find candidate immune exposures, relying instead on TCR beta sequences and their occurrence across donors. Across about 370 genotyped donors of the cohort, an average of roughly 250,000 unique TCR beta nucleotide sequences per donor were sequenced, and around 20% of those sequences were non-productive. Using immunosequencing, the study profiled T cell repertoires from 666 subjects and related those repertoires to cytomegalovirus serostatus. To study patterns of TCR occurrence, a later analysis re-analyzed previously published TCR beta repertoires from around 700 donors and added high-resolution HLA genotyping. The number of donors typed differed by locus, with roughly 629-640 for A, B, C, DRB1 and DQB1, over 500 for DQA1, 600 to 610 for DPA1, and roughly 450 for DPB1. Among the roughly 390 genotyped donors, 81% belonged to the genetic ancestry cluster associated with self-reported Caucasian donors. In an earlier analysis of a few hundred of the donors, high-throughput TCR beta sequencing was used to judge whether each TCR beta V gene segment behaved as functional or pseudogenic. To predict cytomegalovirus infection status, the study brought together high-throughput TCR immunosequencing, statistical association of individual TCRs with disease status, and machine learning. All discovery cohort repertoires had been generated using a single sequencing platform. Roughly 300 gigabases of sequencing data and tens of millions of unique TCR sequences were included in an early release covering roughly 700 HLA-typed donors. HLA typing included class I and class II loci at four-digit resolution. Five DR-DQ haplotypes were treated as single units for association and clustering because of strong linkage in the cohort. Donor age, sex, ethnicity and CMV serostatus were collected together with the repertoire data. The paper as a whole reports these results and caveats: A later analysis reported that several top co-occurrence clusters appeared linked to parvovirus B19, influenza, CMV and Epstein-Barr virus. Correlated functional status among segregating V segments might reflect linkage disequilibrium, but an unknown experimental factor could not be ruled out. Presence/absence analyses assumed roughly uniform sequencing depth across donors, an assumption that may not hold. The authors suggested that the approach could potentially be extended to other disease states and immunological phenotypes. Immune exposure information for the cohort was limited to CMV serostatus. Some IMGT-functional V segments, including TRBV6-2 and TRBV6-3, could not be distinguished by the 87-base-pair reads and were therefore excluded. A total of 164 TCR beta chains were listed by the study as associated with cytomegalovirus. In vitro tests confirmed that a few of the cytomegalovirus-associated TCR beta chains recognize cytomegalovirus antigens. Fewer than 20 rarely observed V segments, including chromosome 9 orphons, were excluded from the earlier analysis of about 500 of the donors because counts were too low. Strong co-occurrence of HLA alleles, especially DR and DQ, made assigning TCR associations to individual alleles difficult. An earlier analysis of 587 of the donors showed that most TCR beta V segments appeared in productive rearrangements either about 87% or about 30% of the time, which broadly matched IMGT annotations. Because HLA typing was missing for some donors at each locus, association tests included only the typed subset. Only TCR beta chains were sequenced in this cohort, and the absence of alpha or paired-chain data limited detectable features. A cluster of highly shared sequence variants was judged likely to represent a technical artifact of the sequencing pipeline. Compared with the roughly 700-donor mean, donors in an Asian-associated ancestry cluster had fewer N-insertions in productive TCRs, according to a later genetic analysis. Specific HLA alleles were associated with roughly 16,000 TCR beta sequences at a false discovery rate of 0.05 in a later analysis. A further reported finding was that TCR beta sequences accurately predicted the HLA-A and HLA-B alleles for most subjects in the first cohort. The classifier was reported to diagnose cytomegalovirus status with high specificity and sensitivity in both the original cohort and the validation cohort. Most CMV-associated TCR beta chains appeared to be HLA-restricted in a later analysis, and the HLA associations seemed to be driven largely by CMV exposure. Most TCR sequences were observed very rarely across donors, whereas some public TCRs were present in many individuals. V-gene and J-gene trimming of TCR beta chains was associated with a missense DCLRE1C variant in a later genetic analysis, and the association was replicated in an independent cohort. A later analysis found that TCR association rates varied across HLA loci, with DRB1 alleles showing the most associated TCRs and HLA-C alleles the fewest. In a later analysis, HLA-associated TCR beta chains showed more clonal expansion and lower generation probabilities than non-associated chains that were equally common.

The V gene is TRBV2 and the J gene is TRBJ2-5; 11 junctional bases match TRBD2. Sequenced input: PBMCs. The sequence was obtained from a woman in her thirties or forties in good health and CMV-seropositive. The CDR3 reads CASSGGALLETQYF. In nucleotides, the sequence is TGTGCCAGTAGCGGGGGGGCCCTTCTGGAGACCCAGTACTTC.